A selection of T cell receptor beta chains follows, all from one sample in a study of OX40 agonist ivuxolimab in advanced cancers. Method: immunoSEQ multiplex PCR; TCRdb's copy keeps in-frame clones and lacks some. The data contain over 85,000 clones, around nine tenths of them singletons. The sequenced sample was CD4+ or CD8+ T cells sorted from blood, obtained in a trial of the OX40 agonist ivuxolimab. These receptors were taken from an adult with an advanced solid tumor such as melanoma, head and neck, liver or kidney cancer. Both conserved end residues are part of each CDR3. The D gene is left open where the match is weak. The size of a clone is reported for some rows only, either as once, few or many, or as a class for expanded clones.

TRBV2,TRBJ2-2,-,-,TGTGCCAGCAGTCCTTGGGACTCCCTATTAGGGGAGCTGTTTTTT,CASSPWDSLLGELFF
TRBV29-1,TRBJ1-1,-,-,TGCAGCGGGACGGAAGGGGGGCAAGGGACTGAAGCTTTCTTT,CSGTEGGQGTEAFF
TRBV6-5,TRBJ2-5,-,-,TGTGCCAGCTGGGCCGAGGAGGAGACCCAGTACTTC,CASWAEEETQYF
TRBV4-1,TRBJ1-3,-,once,TGCGCCAGCAGCCTAGGTCGATCAGGCGGAAACACCATATATTTT,CASSLGRSGGNTIYF
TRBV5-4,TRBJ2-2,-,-,TGTGCCAGCCACGGACGGACGAACACCGGGGAGCTGTTTTTT,CASHGRTNTGELFF
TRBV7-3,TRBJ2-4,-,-,TGTGCCAGCAGCTTAGCGTCTCCCGGGAACATTCAGTACTTC,CASSLASPGNIQYF
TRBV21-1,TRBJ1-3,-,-,TGTGCCAGCAGCAAGGAAGACGAGGGCTGGAGTGAAAACCGGATCTCTGGAAACACCATATATTTT,CASSKEDEGWSENRISGNTIYF
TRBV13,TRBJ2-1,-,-,TGTGCCAGCAGCCCTTGGGGGCTATCAACGAACAATGAGCAGTTCTTC,CASSPWGLSTNNEQFF
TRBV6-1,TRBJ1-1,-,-,TGTGCCAGCAGACCACAGGGTTTGAACACTGAAGCTTTCTTT,CASRPQGLNTEAFF
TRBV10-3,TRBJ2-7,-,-,TGTGCCATCAGTGATGCGACAGTCTCCTACGAGCAGTACTTC,CAISDATVSYEQYF
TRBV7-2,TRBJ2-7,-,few,TGTGCCAGCAGCTTAATTCCAGGGGCCTACGAGCAGTACTTC,CASSLIPGAYEQYF
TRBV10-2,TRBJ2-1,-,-,TGCGCCAGCAGTGGGTCTCTAGTGGGGGGGCCAATCTTCTTC,CASSGSLVGGPIFF
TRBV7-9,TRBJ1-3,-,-,TGTGCCAGCAGCTTATGGTATTTT,CASSLWYF
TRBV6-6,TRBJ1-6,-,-,TGTGCCAGCAGTCCCGGGGGGTGGTCACCCCTCCACTTT,CASSPGGWSPLHF
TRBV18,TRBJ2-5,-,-,TGTGCCAGCTCGGTGGGCGAGACCCAGTACTTC,CASSVGETQYF
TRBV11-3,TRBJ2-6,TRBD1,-,TGTGCCAGCAGCCATCAGGGGGCTGGGGCCAACGTCCTGACTTTC,CASSHQGAGANVLTF
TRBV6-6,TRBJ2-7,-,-,TGTGCCAGCAGTTGGGGGACATACTACGAGCAGTACTTC,CASSWGTYYEQYF
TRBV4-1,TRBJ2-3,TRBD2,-,TGCGCCAGCAGCCAAGGGGGGGGGATCACAGATACGCAGTATTTT,CASSQGGGITDTQYF
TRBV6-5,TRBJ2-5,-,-,TGTGCCAGCACCCGAGGCCGCGAAGAGACCCAGTACTTC,CASTRGREETQYF
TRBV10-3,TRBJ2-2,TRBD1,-,TGTGCCATCAGTGAATGGACAGGGAACACCGGGGAGCTGTTTTTT,CAISEWTGNTGELFF
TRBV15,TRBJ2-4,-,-,TGTGCCTCGCGCTTTGGGGGGGCGGAAAACATTCAGTACTTC,CASRFGGAENIQYF
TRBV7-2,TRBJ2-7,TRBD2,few,TGTGCCAGCAGCTTAGGGCGGGGGAACTCCTACGAGCAGTACTTC,CASSLGRGNSYEQYF
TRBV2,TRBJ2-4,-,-,TGTGCCAGCAGCCCCATATTGTTGATTCTAGCCAAAAACATTCAGTACTTC,CASSPILLILAKNIQYF
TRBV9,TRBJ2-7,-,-,TGTGCCAGCTGGGGCAACGTCGCCCACGAGCAGTACTTC,CASWGNVAHEQYF
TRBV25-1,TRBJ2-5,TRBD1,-,TGTGCCAGCAGTGAATGGGCAGGGGGCGCGGAGACCCAGTACTTC,CASSEWAGGAETQYF
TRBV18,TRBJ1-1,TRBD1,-,TGTGCCAGCTCGCCAATTCGGGACAGCGAAGCTTTCTTT,CASSPIRDSEAFF
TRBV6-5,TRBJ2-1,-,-,TGTGCCAGCAGTTACTCGTCATCCTACAATGAGCAGTTCTTC,CASSYSSSYNEQFF
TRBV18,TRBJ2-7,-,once,TGTGCCAGCTCACCCGGGACCGATTCCTACGAGCAGTACTTC,CASSPGTDSYEQYF
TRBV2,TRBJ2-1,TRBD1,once,TGTGCCAGCAGTGAAGAGGACAGGGGCTACAATGAGCAGTTCTTC,CASSEEDRGYNEQFF
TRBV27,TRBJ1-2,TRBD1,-,TGTGCCAGCAGCGGGGACAGCAAATATGGCTACACCTTC,CASSGDSKYGYTF
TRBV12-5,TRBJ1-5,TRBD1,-,TGTGCTAGCGACAGGGGCAATCAGCCCCAGCATTTT,CASDRGNQPQHF
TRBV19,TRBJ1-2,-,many,TGTGCCAGTAGACCGGACAGCCGCGGCTATGGCTACACCTTC,CASRPDSRGYGYTF
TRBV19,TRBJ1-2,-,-,TGTGCCAGTAGTACGAGGACGGGTGGCTACACCTTC,CASSTRTGGYTF
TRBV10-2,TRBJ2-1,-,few,TGCGCCAGCAGTGTCGGGGCCTCATACAATGAGCAGTTCTTC,CASSVGASYNEQFF
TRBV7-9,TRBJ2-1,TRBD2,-,TGTGCCAGCAGCTTAACAGGACTAGTTTCTAATGAGCAGTTCTTC,CASSLTGLVSNEQFF
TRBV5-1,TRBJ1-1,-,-,TGCGCCAGCAGCTTGTTTGCGGCAAGCAACACTGAAGCTTTCTTT,CASSLFAASNTEAFF
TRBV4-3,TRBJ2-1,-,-,TGCGCCAGCAGCCAAGATCTAAGTCTACCGTACAATGAGCAGTTCTTC,CASSQDLSLPYNEQFF
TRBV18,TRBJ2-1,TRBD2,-,TGTGCCAGCTCACCAAAGACTAGCGGGGGCGGAGGCCAGTTCTTC,CASSPKTSGGGGQFF
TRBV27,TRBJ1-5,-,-,TGTGCCAGCAGTTTTAAGTTAGGGAGCAATCAGCCCCAGCATTTT,CASSFKLGSNQPQHF
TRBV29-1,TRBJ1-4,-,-,TGCAGCACTGGGGAGGGGGGCAGTTCACGAAATGAAAAACTGTTTTTT,CSTGEGGSSRNEKLFF
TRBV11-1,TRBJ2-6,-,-,TGTGCCAGCAGCTCGTACAGCGGATTGTCCAACGTCCTGACTTTC,CASSSYSGLSNVLTF
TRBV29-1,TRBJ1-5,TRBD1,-,TGCAGCGTACGGGACAGCCCTAATCAGCCCCAGCATTTT,CSVRDSPNQPQHF
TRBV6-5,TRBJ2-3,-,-,TGTGCCAGCAGTTACTCAAGTGGGGGGCGCACAGATACGCAGTATTTT,CASSYSSGGRTDTQYF
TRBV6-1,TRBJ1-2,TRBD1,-,TGTGCCAGCATCCGGGACAGGGGTGGTGACTATGGCTACACCTTC,CASIRDRGGDYGYTF
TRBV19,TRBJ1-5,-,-,TGTGCCAGTAGTCCCAAGTCCGGCAGTAGCTATAGCAATCAGCCCCAGCATTTT,CASSPKSGSSYSNQPQHF
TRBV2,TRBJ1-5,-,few,TGTGCCAGCAGAATTAGCAGGGCCGATCAGCCCCAGCATTTT,CASRISRADQPQHF
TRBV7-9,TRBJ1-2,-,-,TGTGCCAGCAGCTTCCAAATAACAGGCGCCGTCTTC,CASSFQITGAVF
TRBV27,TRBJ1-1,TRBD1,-,TGTGCCAGCTATCCCGACAGGGCTAACACTGAAGCTTTCTTT,CASYPDRANTEAFF
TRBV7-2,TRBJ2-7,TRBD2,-,TGTGCCAGCAGCTCCGGACTAGCGGTAACCTACGAGCAGTACTTC,CASSSGLAVTYEQYF
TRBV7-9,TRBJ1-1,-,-,TGTGCCAGCAGCTATTCTAGGGGCACTGAAGCTTTCTTT,CASSYSRGTEAFF
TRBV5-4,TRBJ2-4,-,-,TGTGCCAGCAGCTTGGACAGGGACATTCAGTACTTC,CASSLDRDIQYF
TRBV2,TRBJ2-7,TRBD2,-,TGTGCCAGCAGTCCCCTGGGAGGGAGGGGCCAGTACTTC,CASSPLGGRGQYF
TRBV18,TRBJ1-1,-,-,TGTGCCAGCTCACCATTGGCCCAACAGGATAATGAAGCTTTCTTT,CASSPLAQQDNEAFF
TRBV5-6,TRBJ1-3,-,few,TGTGCCAGCGCTCCACTCCATTACTCAGCTAAGGACGGAAACACCATATATTTT,CASAPLHYSAKDGNTIYF
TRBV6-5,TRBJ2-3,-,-,TGTGCCAGCAGTTACACCGGGCCCGCAGATACGCAGTATTTT,CASSYTGPADTQYF
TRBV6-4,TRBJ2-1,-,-,TGTGCCAGCACCCCCGACGGGGTGGGGGAGCAGTTCTTC,CASTPDGVGEQFF
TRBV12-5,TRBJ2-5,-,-,TGTGCTAGTGGAGTTATGGGGCAACAAGAGACCCAGTACTTC,CASGVMGQQETQYF
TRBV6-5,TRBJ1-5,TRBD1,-,TGTGCCAGCAGACCAACAGGGGGGGATCAGCCCCAGCATTTT,CASRPTGGDQPQHF
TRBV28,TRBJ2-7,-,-,TGTGCCAGCAGTTTATGGAGGACAGCCTACGAGCAGTACTTC,CASSLWRTAYEQYF